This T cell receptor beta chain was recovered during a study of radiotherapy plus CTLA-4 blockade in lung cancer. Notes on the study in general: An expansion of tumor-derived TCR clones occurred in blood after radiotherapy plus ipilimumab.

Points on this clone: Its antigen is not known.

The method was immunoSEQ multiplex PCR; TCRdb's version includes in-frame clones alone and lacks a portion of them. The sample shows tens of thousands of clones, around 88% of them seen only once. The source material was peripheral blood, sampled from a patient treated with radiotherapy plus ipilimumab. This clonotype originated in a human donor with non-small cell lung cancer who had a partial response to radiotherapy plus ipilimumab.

The CDR3 here is CASSVAGQTTEAFF. CDR3 nucleotides: TGTGCCAGCAGCGTAGCGGGACAGACCACTGAAGCTTTCTTT. The chain carries TRBV9 and TRBJ1-1; 7 bases are a match to TRBD1. CDR3 size: 14 residues. Germline CDR1 and CDR2: SGDLS and YYNGEE. The V gene end was trimmed by 0 bases and the J gene end by 4 bases; junction bases not matched to a gene: 3. The full variable domain, rest sourced from reference TRBV9 and TRBJ1-1, is DSGVTQTPKHLITATGQRVTLRCSPRSGDLSVYWYQQSLDQGLQFLIQYYNGEERAKGNILERFSAQQFPDLHSELNLSSLELGDSALYFCASSVAGQTTEAFFGQGTRLTVV.